This T cell receptor beta chain was captured by sequencing in a study of T cells after yellow fever vaccination. Study-wide background: Some fractions had low cell numbers, and these were prepared with SMART-Seq v4 Ultra Low Input.

Germline CDR1 is DFQATT and CDR2 is SNEGSKA (reference sequence). V dropped 1 base and J dropped 2; count of bases not matched to a gene: 5. The CDR3 has 15 residues. The sample holds many counts of this clonotype. What it binds is not known. Study outcomes and limitations: Post-booster repertoires again held most primary-vaccination clones (roughly 95% CD4, roughly 88% CD8).

5'RACE template switching generated TCR cDNA, adding a universal primer site and UMIs. TCRdb passed the 5' RACE reads through MiXCR, listing each CDR3 protein once. The sample has about 360,000 distinct CDR3 sequences; 6.2% are singletons. The sequencing here drew on PBMCs, taken 5 days after the yellow fever booster vaccination. The sequence was collected from a man aged 30 to 45 who received the YFV17D yellow fever vaccine. The chain carries TRBV20-1 and TRBJ2-4; 7 nucleotides line up with TRBD2. CDR3 in amino acids: CSARVGGGTKNIQYF. CDR3 nucleotide sequence: TGCAGTGCTAGAGTCGGGGGAGGGACCAAAAACATTCAGTACTTC.